Below are 18 T cell receptor beta chains sequenced from a single sample in a study of blood T cell repertoires in COVID-19. Clones were read by immunoSEQ multiplex PCR, and TCRdb kept only the in-frame ones, dropping some. The profile covers over 200,000 clones, with roughly 90% appearing a single time and 4% taken by the ten largest. The source material was PBMCs or T cells enriched from blood (not recorded which). These receptor sequences come from a woman in her twenties or thirties with acute COVID-19.

The J gene is TRBJ1-1, the V gene TRBV13; 8 positions agree with TRBD1. Germline V CDR1 and CDR2: PRHDT, FYEKMQ (reference sequence). With 5 bases clipped from V and 10 bases from J, the junction kept 9 bases outside the gene matches. The CDR3 extends over 13 amino acids. In DNA form, the CDR3 reads TGTGCCAGCAGCCCGGGGGACAGGCCAACAGCTTTCTTT. This translates into CASSPGDRPTAFF.

The rearrangement uses TRBV5-4 and TRBJ2-7; 9 bases line up with TRBD1. J was trimmed by 5 bases and V by 1 base; bases with no gene match: 10. Germline lookup yields CDR1 SGHNT and CDR2 YYREEE (reference sequence). This CDR3 spans 16 amino acids. CDR3 DNA sequence: TGTGCCAGCAGCTTGTTCCGGGGACAGGGTGTCAACGAGCAGTACTTC. Its translation: CASSLFRGQGVNEQYF.

The rearrangement joins TRBV7-6 to TRBJ2-1; 13 positions match TRBD2. V dropped 1 base and J dropped 6; count of bases not matched to a gene: 0. Looked up from germline, CDR1 is SGHVS and CDR2 is FNYEAQ. The length of the CDR3 is 15 residues. DNA of the CDR3: TGTGCCAGCAGCTTAGGACTAGCGGGGGGCAATGAGCAGTTCTTC. Protein product: CASSLGLAGGNEQFF.

This chain connects TRBV5-4 to TRBJ2-7; TRBD1 aligns across 8 bases. Germline CDR1 and CDR2: SGHNT and YYREEE (reference sequence). Trimming at V came to 4 bases and at J to 0 bases, leaving 6 bases not matched to a gene. The CDR3 contains 15 residues. CDR3 residues: CASSPGQGYSYEQYF. CDR3 DNA sequence: TGTGCCAGCAGCCCCGGACAGGGTTACTCCTACGAGCAGTACTTC.

The V call is TRBV30, the J call TRBJ2-3, with D possibly being TRBD2 (7 bases). The CDR3 contains 16 residues. CDR1 and CDR2 from the germline V gene are GTSNPN and SVGIG (reference sequence). V lost 3 bases, J lost 4 bases, and 20 bases lay in between. CDR3 amino acids: CAWRRPRGARPDTQYF. In nucleotides, the CDR3 is TGTGCCTGGAGGCGCCCCCGGGGGGCTCGCCCAGATACGCAGTATTTT.

V and J are TRBV12-3 or TRBV12-4 and TRBJ2-3; D is uncertain. CDR3 length: 13 residues. Trimming left V 11 bases short and J 1 base short, with 13 bases between. CDR3: CAVRLPRTDTQYF. CDR3 nucleotides: TGTGCCGTGCGTTTACCCCGCACAGATACGCAGTATTTT.

This clone has just one count. The chain links TRBV6-5 to TRBJ1-1; D might be TRBD1 (6 bases). Per the germline V gene, CDR1 is MNHEY and CDR2 is SVGAGI. CDR3 length: 15 amino acids. Trimming removed 6 bases at V and 2 bases at J, with 16 bases between. CDR3 loop: CASRKYRESNTEAFF. The CDR3 DNA sequence: TGTGCCAGCAGGAAATACAGGGAATCAAACACTGAAGCTTTCTTT.

This chain connects TRBV5-6 to TRBJ1-4; possible D gene TRBD1, 5 bases. CDR1 and CDR2 from the germline V gene are SGHDT and YYEEEE. This CDR3 has 14 amino acids. V lost 4 bases, J lost 7 bases, and 14 bases lay in between. CDR3 sequence reads: CASSIITGVEKLFF. CDR3 DNA sequence: TGTGCCAGCAGCATTATTACAGGAGTTGAAAAACTGTTTTTT.

The chain recombines TRBV25-1 with TRBJ2-7, with TRBD1 matching 9 bases. Per the germline V gene, CDR1 is MGHDK and CDR2 is SYGVNS. Trimming cost V 2 bases and J 0 bases; bases outside gene matches: 5. The CDR3 length is 16 residues. CDR3 DNA sequence: TGTGCCAGCAGTGAAGCGGGACAGGGAAGCTCCTACGAGCAGTACTTC. This translates into CASSEAGQGSSYEQYF.

Comment on this clone: The sample has other DNA sequences that encode this CDR3 too. The J gene is TRBJ2-5, the V gene TRBV9; 10 bases line up with TRBD1. Per the germline V gene, CDR1 is SGDLS and CDR2 is YYNGEE. V lost 2 bases and J lost 3; bases outside the gene matches: 1. The CDR3 spans 14 residues. CDR3 amino acids: CASSVGTGEETQYF. CDR3 coding DNA: TGTGCCAGCAGCGTTGGGACAGGGGAAGAGACCCAGTACTTC. The complete variable domain, with remaining parts taken from reference TRBV9 and TRBJ2-5, reads DSGVTQTPKHLITATGQRVTLRCSPRSGDLSVYWYQQSLDQGLQFLIQYYNGEERAKGNILERFSAQQFPDLHSELNLSSLELGDSALYFCASSVGTGEETQYFGPGTRLLVL.

This chain uses TRBV30 with TRBJ1-2, with TRBD1 matching 8 bases. V lost 8 bases and J lost 4; bases outside the gene matches: 9. CDR1 is GTSNPN, CDR2 SVGIG, per germline (reference sequence). The CDR3 extends over 13 amino acids. CDR3 coding DNA: TGTGCCGAGAGATCGGACAGGGCCTATGGCTACACCTTC. It specifies CAERSDRAYGYTF.

V is TRBV30 and J is TRBJ1-2; no reliable D call. Germline assignment: CDR1 GTSNPN and CDR2 SVGIG (reference sequence). The CDR3 totals 11 residues. Between the trimmed V and J ends, which lost 3 bases and 7 bases, there was a span of 9 bases. The CDR3 here is CAWSLESGYTF. CDR3 coding DNA: TGTGCCTGGAGCTTAGAAAGTGGCTACACCTTC.

The chain links TRBV5-4 to TRBJ2-3, with 8 bases identical to TRBD2. The V gene end was trimmed by 2 bases and the J gene end by 1 base; junction bases not matched to a gene: 6. Germline-derived CDR1 and CDR2 are SGHNT and YYREEE (reference sequence). The CDR3 length is 16 residues. For the CDR3, the DNA is TGTGCCAGCAGCTTAAGTGCGCGGGGGGGCACAGATACGCAGTATTTT. The encoded protein is CASSLSARGGTDTQYF.

V usage is TRBV4-3 and J usage is TRBJ1-2; tentatively, D is TRBD1 (6 bases). The germline CDR1 and CDR2 sequences are LGHNA and YSLEER. The CDR3 has 16 amino acids. The V end lost 4 bases, the J end lost 4 bases, and 19 bases lay between the germline ends. CDR3 bases: TGCGCCAGCAGCCCAGGCCGAAAAGGGGGGGTCTATGGCTACACCTTC. Its protein is CASSPGRKGGVYGYTF.

This clone appeared a single time. The rearrangement uses TRBV27 and TRBJ2-3, with D perhaps matching TRBD2 (6 bases). The V gene lost 3 bases and the J gene lost 10 bases, with 11 bases spanning the gap. CDR1 is MNHEY, CDR2 SMNVEV, per germline (reference sequence). The CDR3 runs 12 residues. The CDR3 loop is CASSLGWGAQYF. DNA of the CDR3: TGTGCCAGCAGTTTGGGTTGGGGGGCGCAGTATTTT.

The gene calls are TRBV27 and TRBJ1-2, with TRBD1 matching over 12 bases. Germline V lookup: CDR1 MNHEY, CDR2 SMNVEV (reference sequence). V shed 3 bases, J shed 7 bases, and the junction held 6 bases outside the gene matches. This CDR3 region has 15 residues. In DNA, the CDR3 is TGTGCCAGCAGTTTCGGGACAGGGGGCGCCGGTGGCTACACCTTC. This codes for CASSFGTGGAGGYTF.

The V gene is TRBV14, the J gene TRBJ2-5; 8 bases map to TRBD2. The V gene's germline CDR1 is SGHDN and CDR2 FVKESK. The CDR3 has 16 residues. The trim removed 5 bases at V and 5 bases at J, leaving 13 bases unmatched. The CDR3 protein is CASSIPGLGGWETQYF. CDR3 bases: TGTGCCAGCAGCATACCGGGACTAGGAGGTTGGGAGACCCAGTACTTC.

J is TRBJ1-1 and V is TRBV10-3, with a weak D call TRBD1 (6 bases). CDR3 length: 12 amino acids. V dropped 7 bases and J dropped 3 bases, with 9 bases sitting between them. Per the germline V gene, CDR1 is ENHRY and CDR2 is SYGVKD. DNA of the CDR3: TGTGCCATCAAACAGGGAGACACTGAAGCTTTCTTT. Protein product: CAIKQGDTEAFF.